The 9 T cell receptor beta chains below all came from one sample that was sequenced in a study of cytomegalovirus exposure and HLA in healthy donors. PCR amplification relied on 60 Vbeta primers (plus 13 Jbeta primers). Profiled with immunoSEQ multiplex PCR; TCRdb holds only in-frame clones, not every one. Its listing shows approximately 93,000 clones. The specimen sequenced was PBMCs. The source of these receptors is a woman in her 30s in good health and CMV-seronegative.

This chain links TRBV5-4 with TRBJ2-7, with 12 bases fitting TRBD2. The trim removed 2 bases at V and 7 bases at J, leaving 4 bases unmatched. Germline CDR1 SGHNT, CDR2 YYREEE (reference sequence). This CDR3 spans 14 amino acids. CDR3 DNA: TGTGCCAGCAGCTTACTACTAGCGGGAGGTGAGCAGTACTTC. It translates to CASSLLLAGGEQYF.

This chain uses TRBV5-1 with TRBJ1-5, with 12 nucleotides matching TRBD1. Germline-derived CDR1 and CDR2 are SGHRS and YFSETQ. V lost 4 bases to trimming and J lost 1 base; unmatched junction nucleotides: 3. The CDR3 totals 16 residues. Here the CDR3 reads CASSRGTGGSNQPQHF. In nucleotides, the CDR3 is TGCGCCAGCAGCAGAGGGACAGGGGGCAGCAATCAGCCCCAGCATTTT.

The V gene is TRBV5-4, the J gene TRBJ1-1, with a weak D call TRBD1 (6 bases). The CDR3 runs to 14 residues. The germline V gene has CDR1 SGHNT and CDR2 YYREEE (reference sequence). Trimming took off 5 bases at V and 2 bases at J, with 13 bases between the two ends. CDR3 residues: CASSRYRENTEAFF. CDR3 in DNA: TGTGCCAGCAGTCGGTACAGGGAAAACACTGAAGCTTTCTTT. Supplemented by reference TRBV5-4 and TRBJ1-1, the full variable domain reads ETGVTQSPTHLIKTRGQQVTLRCSSQSGHNTVSWYQQALGQGPQFIFQYYREEENGRGNFPPRFSGLQFPNYSSELNVNALELDDSALYLCASSRYRENTEAFFGQGTRLTVV.

The chain links TRBV4-1 to TRBJ2-5; D may be TRBD2 (6 bases). The CDR3 length is 17 residues. V gave up 0 bases and J gave up 0 bases, with 14 bases separating them. Germline V lookup: CDR1 MGHRA, CDR2 YSYEKL. CDR3 region: CASSQDWGDVYQETQYF. In DNA, the CDR3 is TGCGCCAGCAGCCAAGATTGGGGGGACGTATACCAAGAGACCCAGTACTTC.

The V call is TRBV6-6, the J call TRBJ1-3; 9 nucleotides agree with TRBD1. Per germline, CDR1 MNHNY and CDR2 SVGAGI (reference sequence). With V trimmed by 6 bases and J by 4 bases, 10 bases remained unmatched. This CDR3 has 16 residues. CDR3 DNA sequence: TGTGCCAGCAGACCTCCGGGACAGGGAGACGGAAACACCATATATTTT. Its translation is CASRPPGQGDGNTIYF.

This rearrangement joins TRBV7-9 to TRBJ1-2; perhaps TRBD1 as D (6 bases). The V end was cut by 8 bases, the J end by 10 bases, with 23 bases between. CDR1 and CDR2 (germline): SEHNR, FQNEAQ (reference sequence). This CDR3 is 14 amino acids long. The CDR3 nucleotides are TGTGCCAGCCGCGATACAGGACAGTCGGTTGACTACACCTTC. Protein: CASRDTGQSVDYTF.

This chain links TRBV6-6 with TRBJ1-2; weak D call: TRBD1 (5 bases). The CDR3 totals 14 residues. Germline CDR1 and CDR2: MNHNY and SVGAGI (reference sequence). V lost 2 bases and J lost 6, with 13 bases in between. The CDR3 region is CASSYGRAVDGYTF. The CDR3 nucleotides are TGTGCCAGCAGTTACGGCAGGGCTGTTGATGGCTACACCTTC.

The V gene is TRBV4-2, the J gene TRBJ2-3; 8 bases agree with TRBD2. J gave up 6 bases and V 7 bases, and 12 bases lay outside the gene matches. The CDR3 has 15 amino acids. CDR1 LGHNA and CDR2 YNFKEQ come from the germline V gene. The CDR3 protein is CASTPLGLGTDTQYF. CDR3 DNA sequence: TGTGCCAGCACTCCTCTGGGACTAGGGACGGATACGCAGTATTTT.

This sequence joins TRBV7-3 and TRBJ1-2; TRBD1 aligns across 10 bases. The ends lost 5 bases at V and 3 bases at J; junction bases unmatched: 6. The CDR3 contains 15 residues. Germline V gives CDR1 SGHTA, CDR2 FQGTGA. The CDR3 loop reads CASSPRDRGDYGYTF. The CDR3 DNA reads TGTGCCAGCAGCCCCCGGGACAGGGGAGACTATGGCTACACCTTC.